These 24 T cell receptor beta chains were all obtained from the same sample, sequenced in a study of blood T cell repertoires in COVID-19. The assay was immunoSEQ multiplex PCR, and TCRdb's table has in-frame clones only and misses some. This table holds fewer than 300,000 clones, about 87% found once. Input material: peripheral blood. The receptors here all came from a man aged 55 to 69 who had recovered from COVID-19.

This clone appeared a few times. The V and J genes are TRBV9 and TRBJ1-6; 10 nucleotides match TRBD1. Losses at the gene ends were 4 bases for V and 8 bases for J; bases not matched to a gene: 9. CDR1 and CDR2 from the germline V gene are SGDLS and YYNGEE. This CDR3 is built from 16 residues. CDR3 in amino acids: CASSQRDRGSHSPLHF. CDR3 in DNA: TGTGCCAGCAGCCAGCGGGACAGGGGATCACATTCACCCCTCCACTTT.

V and J are TRBV10-3 and TRBJ1-5; possibly TRBD1 for D (5 bases). In germline, CDR1 is ENHRY, CDR2 SYGVKD. Trimming left V 0 bases short and J 9 bases short, with 9 bases between. The CDR3 is 13 residues long. The CDR3 region has the DNA TGTGCCATCAGTGAGTCCAGGGATGGGCCCCAGCATTTT. Translation: CAISESRDGPQHF.

The chain recombines TRBV6-1 with TRBJ1-5; 9 nucleotides match TRBD1. Losses at the gene ends were 4 bases for V and 4 bases for J; bases not matched to a gene: 17. The CDR3 is 19 amino acids. Germline CDR1 is MNHNS and CDR2 is SASEGT. The DNA of the CDR3 is TGTGCCAGCAGTGGAAACCAAGGAGCCGGGACAGGGAGGAATCAGCCCCAGCATTTT. It codes for CASSGNQGAGTGRNQPQHF.

The chain uses TRBV2 and TRBJ2-1, with 7 bases that match TRBD1. The CDR3 runs to 17 residues. Germline CDR1 reads SNHLY; CDR2 reads FYNNEI. With V trimmed by 6 bases and J by 4 bases, 15 bases remained unmatched. CDR3 nucleotide sequence: TGTGCCAGCAGGTCCCGTCCGGGACAGCGTCTTTACAATGAGCAGTTCTTC. The encoded protein is CASRSRPGQRLYNEQFF.

The chain links TRBV5-1 to TRBJ1-2, with TRBD1 identical over 10 bases. J lost 7 bases, V lost 5 bases, and 8 bases had no gene match. Germline V gene lookup returns CDR1 SGHRS and CDR2 YFSETQ. The CDR3 is made up of 14 amino acids. The CDR3: CASSQRQGAGGYTF. Here the CDR3 DNA reads TGCGCCAGCAGTCAAAGACAGGGGGCTGGTGGCTACACCTTC.

The chain links TRBV18 to TRBJ1-2; tentative D call: TRBD1 (5 bases). The CDR3 has 13 residues. Germline CDR1 KGHSH, CDR2 LQKENI. V was shortened by 3 bases and J by 7 bases, with 12 bases between the two germline ends. The CDR3 coding sequence is TGTGCCAGCTCACCGGAGACAGTAGTTGGCTACACCTTC. Encoded protein: CASSPETVVGYTF.

This CDR3 is CASSFSQNTIYF. CDR3 coding DNA: TGTGCCAGTAGTTTCTCACAAAACACCATATATTTT. The chain combines TRBV19 with TRBJ1-3; no reliable D call. CDR3 length equals 12 residues. The germline V and J ends were trimmed by 5 bases and 6 bases, with 8 bases remaining between them. Germline lookup yields CDR1 LNHDA and CDR2 SQIVND (reference sequence).

The chain links TRBV9 to TRBJ2-2, with 11 positions matching TRBD2. V shed 2 bases and J 1 base; nucleotides not matched to a gene: 1. The V gene's germline CDR1 is SGDLS and CDR2 YYNGEE. This CDR3 contains 16 residues. CDR3 region: CASSVLAGGNTGELFF. DNA of the CDR3: TGTGCCAGCAGCGTCCTAGCGGGGGGGAACACCGGGGAGCTGTTTTTT.

Only one count was recorded for this clone. The chain joins TRBV18 to TRBJ1-5, with D tentatively TRBD1 (5 bases). Trimming took 5 bases from V and 0 from J, leaving 20 bases between them. This CDR3 region has 18 residues. Germline loops: CDR1 KGHSH, CDR2 LQKENI. CDR3 loop: CASSTGPTGPLSNQPQHF. For the CDR3, the DNA is TGTGCCAGCTCAACCGGACCTACAGGACCGCTTAGCAATCAGCCCCAGCATTTT. Looking up the rest from reference TRBV18 and TRBJ1-5 gives the full variable domain: NAGVMQNPRHLVRRRGQEARLRCSPMKGHSHVYWYRQLPEEGLKFMVYLQKENIIDESGMPKERFSAEFPKEGPSILRIQQVVRGDSAAYFCASSTGPTGPLSNQPQHFGDGTRLSIL.

This clone came up a few times. The gene calls are TRBV27 and TRBJ1-2; no reliable D call. The germline gives CDR1 MNHEY, CDR2 SMNVEV (reference sequence). The CDR3 spans 14 residues. Trimming left V 0 bases short and J 9 bases short, with 14 bases between. CDR3 in DNA: TGTGCCAGCAGTTTATCAGTGTTCGGGAATCGCTACACCTTC. Amino acid sequence: CASSLSVFGNRYTF.

The J gene is TRBJ1-1, the V gene TRBV10-3; no clear D. V dropped 2 bases and J dropped 4 bases, with 14 bases sitting between them. CDR1 and CDR2 from the germline V gene are ENHRY and SYGVKD. The CDR3 length is 15 residues. The CDR3 sequence is CAISEPMTPLTEAFF. DNA of the CDR3: TGTGCCATCAGTGAGCCGATGACACCACTCACTGAAGCTTTCTTT.

The CDR3 nucleotides read TGCGCCAGCAGCTCGCGCAGGGAGGATGGCAAAAACATTCAGTACTTC. It yields the protein CASSSRREDGKNIQYF. J is TRBJ2-4 and V is TRBV5-1, with D possibly matching TRBD2 (6 bases). V was cut by 3 bases and J by 3 bases, with 16 bases left in between. This CDR3 contains 16 residues. Per germline, CDR1 SGHRS and CDR2 YFSETQ.

V is TRBV20-1 and J is TRBJ2-7; D possibly corresponds to TRBD2 (5 bases). Germline CDR1 reads DFQATT; CDR2 reads SNEGSKA (reference sequence). V gave up 3 bases and J gave up 4 bases, with 13 bases separating them. The CDR3 has 13 amino acids. CDR3 in amino acids: CSASTPRGYEQYF. In nucleotides, the CDR3 is TGCAGTGCTAGTACCCCCCGCGGGTACGAGCAGTACTTC.

V and J are TRBV7-3 and TRBJ2-1, with D perhaps TRBD2 (5 bases). The CDR3 sequence is 13 residues long. CDR1 is SGHTA and CDR2 is FQGTGA in the germline V gene. Trimming left V 5 bases short and J 7 bases short, with 12 bases between. The CDR3 DNA is TGTGCCAGCAGCCTCCGGGGTACGAATGAGCAGTTCTTC. This sequence encodes CASSLRGTNEQFF.

V and J are TRBV5-6 and TRBJ2-1, with 13 bases aligning to TRBD2. After removal of 5 bases from V and 0 bases from J, the junction contained 8 bases not matched to a gene. The CDR3 extends over 18 amino acids. Germline-derived CDR1 and CDR2 are SGHDT and YYEEEE. CDR3 bases: TGTGCCAGCAGTTACGGACTAGCGGGGGTTAGCTCCTACAATGAGCAGTTCTTC. This sequence encodes CASSYGLAGVSSYNEQFF.

The chain links TRBV9 to TRBJ2-7; perhaps TRBD2 as D (5 bases). The germline V and J ends were trimmed by 4 bases and 3 bases, with 17 bases remaining between them. CDR3 length: 15 amino acids. Germline assignment: CDR1 SGDLS and CDR2 YYNGEE. The CDR3 loop is CASSPTRVPGYEQYF. As DNA, the CDR3 is TGTGCCAGCAGCCCCACGAGGGTCCCTGGCTACGAGCAGTACTTC. Complete variable domain (other parts from reference TRBV9 and TRBJ2-7): DSGVTQTPKHLITATGQRVTLRCSPRSGDLSVYWYQQSLDQGLQFLIQYYNGEERAKGNILERFSAQQFPDLHSELNLSSLELGDSALYFCASSPTRVPGYEQYFGPGTRLTVT.

This chain links TRBV19 with TRBJ2-1; no reliable D call. The germline V gene encodes CDR1 LNHDA and CDR2 SQIVND (reference sequence). With 2 bases removed from V and 0 bases from J, the gap between germline ends came to 8 bases. The CDR3 extends over 15 amino acids. The CDR3 region is CASSIILSSYNEQFF. For the CDR3, the DNA is TGTGCCAGTAGTATAATCCTCAGCTCCTACAATGAGCAGTTCTTC.

The chain recombines TRBV15 with TRBJ1-1, with no clear D. CDR1 is LNHNV and CDR2 is YYDKDF in the germline V gene (reference sequence). CDR3 length: 14 residues. Trimming pared 0 bases from V and 7 bases from J, leaving 12 bases between. CDR3 sequence reads: CATSRDSPRNEAFF. In DNA, the CDR3 is TGTGCCACCAGCAGAGACTCCCCCAGGAATGAAGCTTTCTTT.

CDR3 protein: CASNGQGTASDTQYF. The CDR3 nucleotides read TGTGCCAGCAACGGACAGGGTACCGCCTCAGATACGCAGTATTTT. The chain recombines TRBV2 with TRBJ2-3; 8 bases are shared with TRBD1. There are 15 residues in the CDR3. The V gene's germline CDR1 is SNHLY and CDR2 FYNNEI. J was trimmed by 4 bases and V by 7 bases; bases with no gene match: 10.

This sequence joins TRBV9 and TRBJ1-2, with D hard to call. Per the germline V gene, CDR1 is SGDLS and CDR2 is YYNGEE. The V end was cut by 0 bases, the J end by 0 bases, with 6 bases between. CDR3 length: 14 amino acids. The CDR3 bases are TGTGCCAGCAGCGTAGGCCGCGCTAACTATGGCTACACCTTC. Translation gives CASSVGRANYGYTF.

The chain carries TRBV14 and TRBJ2-1, with D possibly being TRBD2 (5 bases). CDR1 SGHDN and CDR2 FVKESK come from the germline V gene. This CDR3 comprises 16 residues. The germline V and J ends were trimmed by 0 bases and 6 bases, with 15 bases remaining between them. Here the CDR3 DNA reads TGTGCCAGCAGCCAAGAGACAACTAGGGTTCTCAATGAGCAGTTCTTC. Translating it yields CASSQETTRVLNEQFF.

The chain uses TRBV7-3 and TRBJ2-5; D is ambiguous. CDR3 length: 14 residues. Germline values: CDR1 SGHTA, CDR2 FQGTGA. Between the trimmed V and J ends, which lost 0 bases and 1 base, there was a span of 6 bases. DNA for the CDR3: TGTGCCAGCAGCTTAACCATGGCCCAAGAGACCCAGTACTTC. Translating it yields CASSLTMAQETQYF. The whole variable domain, remainder taken from reference TRBV7-3 and TRBJ2-5, is GAGVSQTPSNKVTEKGKYVELRCDPISGHTALYWYRQSLGQGPEFLIYFQGTGAADDSGLPNDRFFAVRPEGSVSTLKIQRTERGDSAVYLCASSLTMAQETQYFGPGTRLLVL.

The CDR3 reads CASSERGLSRGTEAFF. CDR3 bases: TGTGCCAGCAGCGAAAGGGGACTATCGAGGGGCACTGAAGCTTTCTTT. J is TRBJ1-1 and V is TRBV6-6; weak D call: TRBD1 (5 bases). The CDR3 runs to 16 residues. The germline V gene encodes CDR1 MNHNY and CDR2 SVGAGI (reference sequence). V lost 6 bases and J lost 4, with 21 bases in between.

The chain joins TRBV9 to TRBJ2-1, with 7 bases that match TRBD1. V dropped 3 bases and J dropped 4; count of bases not matched to a gene: 10. The germline gives CDR1 SGDLS, CDR2 YYNGEE. The CDR3 is made up of 16 amino acids. The DNA of the CDR3 is TGTGCCAGCAGCGGTAGGGGACAGATTTTTTACAATGAGCAGTTCTTC. This codes for CASSGRGQIFYNEQFF.